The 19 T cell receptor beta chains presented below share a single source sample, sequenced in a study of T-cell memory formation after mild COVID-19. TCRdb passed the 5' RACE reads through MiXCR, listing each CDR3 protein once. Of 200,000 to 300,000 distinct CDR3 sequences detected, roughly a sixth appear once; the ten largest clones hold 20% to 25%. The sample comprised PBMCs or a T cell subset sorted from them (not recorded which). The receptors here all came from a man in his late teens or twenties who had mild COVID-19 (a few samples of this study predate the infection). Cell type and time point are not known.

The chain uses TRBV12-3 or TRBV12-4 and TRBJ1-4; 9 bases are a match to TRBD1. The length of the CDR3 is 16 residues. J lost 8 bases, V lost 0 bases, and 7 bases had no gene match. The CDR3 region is CASSLAGTGISEKLFF. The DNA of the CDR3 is TGTGCCAGCAGTTTAGCAGGGACAGGGATAAGCGAAAAACTGTTTTTT.

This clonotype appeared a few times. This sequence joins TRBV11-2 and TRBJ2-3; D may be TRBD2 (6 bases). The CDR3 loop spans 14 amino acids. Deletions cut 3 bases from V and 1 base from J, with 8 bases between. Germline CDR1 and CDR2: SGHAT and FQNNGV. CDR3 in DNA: TGTGCCAGCAGCTTCGGGAGTCGCACAGATACGCAGTATTTT. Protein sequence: CASSFGSRTDTQYF.

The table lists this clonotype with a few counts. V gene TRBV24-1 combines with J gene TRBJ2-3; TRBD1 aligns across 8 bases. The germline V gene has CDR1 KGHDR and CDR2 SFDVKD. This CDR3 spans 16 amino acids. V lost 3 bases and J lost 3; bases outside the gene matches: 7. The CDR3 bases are TGTGCCACCAGTGATCGCGACAGGGGCGTGACAGATACGCAGTATTTT. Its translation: CATSDRDRGVTDTQYF.

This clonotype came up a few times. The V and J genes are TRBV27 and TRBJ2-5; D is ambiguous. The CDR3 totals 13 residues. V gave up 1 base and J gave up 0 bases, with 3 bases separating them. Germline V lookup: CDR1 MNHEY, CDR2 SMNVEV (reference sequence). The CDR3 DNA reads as TGTGCCAGCAGTTTATGGTACCAAGAGACCCAGTACTTC. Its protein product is CASSLWYQETQYF.

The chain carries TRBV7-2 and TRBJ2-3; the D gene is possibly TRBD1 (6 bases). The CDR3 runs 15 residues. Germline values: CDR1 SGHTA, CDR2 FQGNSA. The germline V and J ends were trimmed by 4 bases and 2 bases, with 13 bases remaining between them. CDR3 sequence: CASSSTGYHTDTQYF. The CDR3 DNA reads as TGTGCCAGCAGCTCCACAGGGTACCACACAGATACGCAGTATTTT.

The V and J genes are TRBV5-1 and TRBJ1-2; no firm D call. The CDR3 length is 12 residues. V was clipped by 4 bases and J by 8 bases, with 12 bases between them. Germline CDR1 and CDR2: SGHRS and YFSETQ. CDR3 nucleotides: TGCGCCAGCAGCCGTGAAGACTCCGGCTACACCTTC. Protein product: CASSREDSGYTF.

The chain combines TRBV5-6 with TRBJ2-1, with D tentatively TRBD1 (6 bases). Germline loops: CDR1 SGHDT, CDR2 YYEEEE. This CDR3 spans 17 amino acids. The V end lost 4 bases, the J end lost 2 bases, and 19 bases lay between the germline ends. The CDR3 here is CASSGNLPGDTYNEQFF. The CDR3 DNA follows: TGTGCCAGCAGCGGAAACCTCCCAGGGGATACCTACAATGAGCAGTTCTTC. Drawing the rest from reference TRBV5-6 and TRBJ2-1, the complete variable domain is DAGVTQSPTHLIKTRGQQVTLRCSPKSGHDTVSWYQQALGQGPQFIFQYYEEEERQRGNFPDRFSGHQFPNYSSELNVNALLLGDSALYLCASSGNLPGDTYNEQFFGPGTRLTVL.

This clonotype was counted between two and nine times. This CDR3 reads CSAIGQGWRYGYTF. As DNA, the CDR3 is TGCAGTGCTATAGGACAGGGGTGGCGGTATGGCTACACCTTC. The V and J genes are TRBV20-1 and TRBJ1-2; 9 bases are shared with TRBD1. The germline V gene has CDR1 DFQATT and CDR2 SNEGSKA (reference sequence). The CDR3 is 14 amino acids. J lost 5 bases, V lost 4 bases, and 8 bases had no gene match.

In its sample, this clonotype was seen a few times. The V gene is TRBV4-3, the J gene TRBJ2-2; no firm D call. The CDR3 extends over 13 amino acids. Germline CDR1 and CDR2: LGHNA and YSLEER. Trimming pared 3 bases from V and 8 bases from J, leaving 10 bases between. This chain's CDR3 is CASSHSLPGELFF. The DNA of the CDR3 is TGCGCCAGCAGCCATTCCCTGCCAGGGGAGCTGTTTTTT.

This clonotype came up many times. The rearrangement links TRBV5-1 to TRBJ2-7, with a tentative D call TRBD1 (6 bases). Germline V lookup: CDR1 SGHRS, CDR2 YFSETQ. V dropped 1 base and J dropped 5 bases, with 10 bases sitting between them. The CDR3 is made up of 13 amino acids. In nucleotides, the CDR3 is TGCGCCAGCAGCTTGCGACCAGGGGACGAGCAGTACGTC. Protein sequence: CASSLRPGDEQYV.

CDR3 amino acids: CASSLAGPSRGNQPQHF. In nucleotides, the CDR3 is TGTGCCAGCAGCTTAGCTGGGCCGAGTAGGGGCAATCAGCCCCAGCATTTT. The chain couples TRBV7-2 to TRBJ1-5; no reliable D call. CDR1 is SGHTA, CDR2 FQGNSA, per germline. CDR3 length: 17 residues. Deletions cut 0 bases from V and 2 bases from J, with 14 bases between.

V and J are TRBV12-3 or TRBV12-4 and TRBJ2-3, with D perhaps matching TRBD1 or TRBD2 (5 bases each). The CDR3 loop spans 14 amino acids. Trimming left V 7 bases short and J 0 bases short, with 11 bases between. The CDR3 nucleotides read TGTGCCAGCAACCTGTGGGGGAGCACAGATACGCAGTATTTT. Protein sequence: CASNLWGSTDTQYF.

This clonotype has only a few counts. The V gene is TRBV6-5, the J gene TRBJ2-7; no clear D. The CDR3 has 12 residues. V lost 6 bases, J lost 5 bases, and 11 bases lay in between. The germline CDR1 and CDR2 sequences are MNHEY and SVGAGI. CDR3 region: CASSPTIHEQYF. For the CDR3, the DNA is TGTGCCAGCAGCCCTACTATCCACGAGCAGTACTTC.

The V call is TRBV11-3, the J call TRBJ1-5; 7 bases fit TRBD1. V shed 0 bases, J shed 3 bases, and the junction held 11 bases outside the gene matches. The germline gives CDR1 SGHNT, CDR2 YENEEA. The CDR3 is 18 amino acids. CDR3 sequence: CASSLEPPGQKHNQPQHF. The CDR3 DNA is TGTGCCAGCAGCTTAGAACCACCGGGACAGAAGCACAATCAGCCCCAGCATTTT.

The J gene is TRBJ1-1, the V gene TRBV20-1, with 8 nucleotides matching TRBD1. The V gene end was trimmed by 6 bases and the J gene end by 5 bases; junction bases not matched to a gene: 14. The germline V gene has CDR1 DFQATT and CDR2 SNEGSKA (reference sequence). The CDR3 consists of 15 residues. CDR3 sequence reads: CSAWGAGGFLTEAFF. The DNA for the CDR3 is TGCAGTGCCTGGGGGGCAGGGGGCTTCCTAACTGAAGCTTTCTTT.

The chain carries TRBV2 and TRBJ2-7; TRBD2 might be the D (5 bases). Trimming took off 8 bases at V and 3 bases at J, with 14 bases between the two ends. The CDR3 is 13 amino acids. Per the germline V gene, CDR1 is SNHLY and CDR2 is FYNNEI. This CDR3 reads CASLGIDYYEQYV. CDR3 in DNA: TGTGCCAGCCTAGGGATTGACTACTACGAGCAGTACGTC.

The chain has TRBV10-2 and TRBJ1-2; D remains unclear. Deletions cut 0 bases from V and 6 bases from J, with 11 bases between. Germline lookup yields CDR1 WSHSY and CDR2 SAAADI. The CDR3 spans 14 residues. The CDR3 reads CASSESGWEDGYTF. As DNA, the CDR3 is TGCGCCAGCAGTGAGTCAGGGTGGGAGGATGGCTACACCTTC.

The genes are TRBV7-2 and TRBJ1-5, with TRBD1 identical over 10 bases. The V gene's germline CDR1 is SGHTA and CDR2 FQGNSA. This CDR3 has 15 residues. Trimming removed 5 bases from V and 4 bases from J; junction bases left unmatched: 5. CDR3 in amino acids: CASSGGTGANQPQHF. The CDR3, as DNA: TGTGCCAGCAGCGGAGGGACAGGGGCTAATCAGCCCCAGCATTTT.

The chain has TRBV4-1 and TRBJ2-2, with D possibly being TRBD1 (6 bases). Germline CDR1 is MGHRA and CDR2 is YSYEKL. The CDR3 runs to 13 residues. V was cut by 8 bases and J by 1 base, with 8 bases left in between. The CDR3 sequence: CASRDKNTGELFF. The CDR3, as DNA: TGCGCCAGCCGGGACAAGAACACCGGGGAGCTGTTTTTT.